The 24 T cell receptor beta chains below come from one sample, sequenced in a study of cytomegalovirus exposure and HLA in healthy donors. PCR involved 60 Vbeta and 13 Jbeta primers. The method was immunoSEQ multiplex PCR; TCRdb's version includes in-frame clones alone and lacks a portion of them. The data show 95,000 to 100,000 clones, about four fifths seen once. The sample taken for sequencing was PBMCs. The receptor set was obtained from a female donor in good health and CMV-seropositive.

This chain uses TRBV5-4 with TRBJ2-3, with 13 nucleotides matching TRBD2. The CDR3 totals 18 residues. CDR1 and CDR2 from the germline V gene are SGHNT and YYREEE (reference sequence). V was clipped by 0 bases and J by 0 bases; unmatched bases: 4. CDR3 protein: CASSLGGTSGTSTDTQYF. DNA of the CDR3: TGTGCCAGCAGCTTGGGGGGGACTAGCGGGACTAGCACAGATACGCAGTATTTT.

The CDR3 nucleotides are TGTGCCAGCAGCGACGACCCGGGGGAGCAGTACTTC. This encodes CASSDDPGEQYF. This rearrangement joins TRBV5-4 to TRBJ2-7; a possible D gene is TRBD2 (5 bases). The V gene's germline CDR1 is SGHNT and CDR2 YYREEE (reference sequence). CDR3 size: 12 residues. Trimming shortened V by 4 bases and J by 7 bases, and 12 bases separated the two germline ends.

This chain uses TRBV5-6 with TRBJ1-1; 7 bases line up with TRBD1. The CDR3 covers 16 residues. V gave up 2 bases and J gave up 5 bases; unmatched junction bases: 12. CDR1 is SGHDT and CDR2 is YYEEEE in the germline V gene. The CDR3 loop is CASSLHSMTGWTEAFF. For the CDR3, the DNA is TGTGCCAGCAGCTTACACAGCATGACAGGGTGGACTGAAGCTTTCTTT.

The chain combines TRBV5-1 with TRBJ2-1; 7 bases are a match to TRBD1. CDR1 and CDR2 (germline): SGHRS, YFSETQ. The CDR3 spans 17 residues. V trimming: 0 bases; J trimming: 5 bases; junction bases outside the gene matches: 11. Here the CDR3 DNA reads TGCGCCAGCAGCTTGGAGATTTACAGGGGAAAGGACAATGAGCAGTTCTTC. Translating gives CASSLEIYRGKDNEQFF.

This clone has more than one count but fewer than ten. The rearrangement links TRBV4-1 to TRBJ2-6; 7 bases are a match to TRBD1. This CDR3 comprises 16 residues. CDR1 and CDR2 (germline): MGHRA, YSYEKL. V lost 4 bases to trimming and J lost 4 bases; unmatched junction nucleotides: 7. The CDR3 DNA reads TGCGCCAGCAGCCTCAGTCAGGGGGACGGGGCCAACGTCCTGACTTTC. Its translation is CASSLSQGDGANVLTF.

The table lists this clone with a count of one. V and J are TRBV9 and TRBJ2-7; TRBD2 aligns across 15 bases. CDR1 SGDLS and CDR2 YYNGEE come from the germline V gene. The CDR3 consists of 15 residues. J was trimmed by 7 bases and V by 4 bases; bases with no gene match: 6. The CDR3 DNA reads TGTGCCAGCAGCCCTGGGACTAGCGGGAGGTGGGAGCAGTACTTC. Translating it yields CASSPGTSGRWEQYF.

This sequence joins TRBV4-1 and TRBJ2-2; 11 nucleotides align to TRBD1. The germline V gene has CDR1 MGHRA and CDR2 YSYEKL. This CDR3 has 18 residues. V gave up 1 base and J gave up 0 bases; unmatched junction bases: 4. CDR3 amino acids: CASSQAGQGDANTGELFF. The CDR3, as DNA: TGCGCCAGCAGCCAAGCGGGACAGGGGGACGCGAACACCGGGGAGCTGTTTTTT.

V usage is TRBV11-2 and J usage is TRBJ2-5, with unresolved D. Looked up from germline, CDR1 is SGHAT and CDR2 is FQNNGV. The CDR3 contains 11 residues. V lost 2 bases and J lost 5, with 3 bases in between. CDR3 sequence (DNA): TGTGCCAGCAGCTTATCGGAGACCCAGTACTTC. Protein sequence: CASSLSETQYF.

The V call is TRBV18, the J call TRBJ1-2, with a possible D match to TRBD1 (5 bases). The CDR3 runs to 17 residues. Trimming stripped 3 bases from V and 0 bases from J, with 17 bases between. Per the germline V gene, CDR1 is KGHSH and CDR2 is LQKENI. This CDR3 reads CASSPTAPGYPNYGYTF. CDR3 nucleotide sequence: TGTGCCAGCTCACCCACGGCCCCAGGGTATCCTAACTATGGCTACACCTTC.

V is TRBV19 and J is TRBJ1-1, with D perhaps matching TRBD1 (5 bases). With 10 bases removed from V and 1 base from J, the gap between germline ends came to 13 bases. There are 13 residues in the CDR3. CDR1 is LNHDA and CDR2 is SQIVND in the germline V gene (reference sequence). CDR3 residues: CATRLQANTEAFF. The DNA of the CDR3 is TGTGCCACTAGATTACAGGCGAACACTGAAGCTTTCTTT.

The rearrangement joins TRBV9 to TRBJ2-1, with TRBD2 as a possible D gene (5 bases). The CDR3 sequence is 13 residues long. Per the germline V gene, CDR1 is SGDLS and CDR2 is YYNGEE. V was trimmed by 4 bases and J by 7 bases, leaving 12 bases between them. DNA for the CDR3: TGTGCCAGCAGCCTGGGTGGGGAGAATGAGCAGTTCTTC. This encodes CASSLGGENEQFF.

The chain links TRBV19 to TRBJ2-1; D gene ambiguous. Germline CDR1 and CDR2: LNHDA and SQIVND (reference sequence). The CDR3 contains 13 residues. Between the trimmed V and J ends, which lost 0 bases and 2 bases, there was a span of 2 bases. This CDR3 reads CASSIDTYNEQFF. The CDR3 region has the DNA TGTGCCAGTAGTATAGATACCTACAATGAGCAGTTCTTC. The full variable domain, rest sourced from reference TRBV19 and TRBJ2-1, is DGGITQSPKYLFRKEGQNVTLSCEQNLNHDAMYWYRQDPGQGLRLIYYSQIVNDFQKGDIAEGYSVSREKKESFPLTVTSAQKNPTAFYLCASSIDTYNEQFFGPGTRLTVL.

Concerning this clone itself: One junction end disagrees with the germline gene, perhaps due to a read error. This chain connects TRBV28 to TRBJ2-7, with D hard to call. Germline V gives CDR1 MDHEN, CDR2 SYDVKM. The CDR3 has 9 amino acids. CDR3 nucleotides: TGTGCCAGCAGTTTCACCCTAATATTC. This gives the protein CASSFTLIF.

This clone was detected only a few times. The V call is TRBV25-1, the J call TRBJ2-5; 7 bases are shared with TRBD1. Looked up from germline, CDR1 is MGHDK and CDR2 is SYGVNS. V lost 4 bases and J lost 1; bases outside the gene matches: 6. CDR3 length equals 15 residues. CDR3 bases: TGTGCCAGCAGTGTCCCGGGACAGATCCAAGAGACCCAGTACTTC. The encoded protein is CASSVPGQIQETQYF.

V usage is TRBV7-9 and J usage is TRBJ2-3; 8 bases map to TRBD2. The V and J ends lost 5 bases and 14 bases, in that order; junction bases with no gene match: 6. This CDR3 contains 11 residues. Germline V lookup: CDR1 SEHNR, CDR2 FQNEAQ (reference sequence). DNA of the CDR3: TGTGCCAGCAGCGGACGGGAGGGTTTGTATTTT. Translating gives CASSGREGLYF.

This clone was seen only a few times. The V call is TRBV6-6, the J call TRBJ2-2; a weak D match, TRBD1 (5 bases). V gave up 8 bases and J gave up 0 bases, with 16 bases separating them. Looked up from germline, CDR1 is MNHNY and CDR2 is SVGAGI (reference sequence). The CDR3 is made up of 16 amino acids. CDR3 loop: CASLGRDRANTGELFF. CDR3 in DNA: TGTGCCAGCCTCGGCAGGGATAGAGCGAACACCGGGGAGCTGTTTTTT.

The rearrangement links TRBV19 to TRBJ2-5, with 8 bases that match TRBD1. The DNA end lines up better with TRBJ2-7; the J call may be wrong. The CDR3 consists of 14 residues. Germline CDR1 LNHDA, CDR2 SQIVND (reference sequence). CDR3 sequence reads: CASSKGQEPYEQYF. Written as DNA, the CDR3 is TGTGCCAGTAGTAAGGGACAGGAACCCTACGAGCAGTACTTC.

The genes are TRBV7-2 and TRBJ2-5; the D is unclear. Germline V gives CDR1 SGHTA, CDR2 FQGNSA. The CDR3 extends over 12 amino acids. Trimming removed 0 bases from V and 5 bases from J, with 4 bases in between. CDR3 sequence: CASSLAQETQYF. The CDR3 nucleotides read TGTGCCAGCAGCTTAGCCCAGGAGACCCAGTACTTC.

This clone was picked up a small number of times. The chain links TRBV5-1 to TRBJ2-2, with no clear D. Looked up from germline, CDR1 is SGHRS and CDR2 is YFSETQ. V lost 2 bases, J lost 6 bases, and 2 bases lay in between. The CDR3 consists of 11 residues. The CDR3 coding sequence is TGCGCCAGCAGCTTCTCCGGGGAGCTGTTTTTT. This sequence encodes CASSFSGELFF.

V and J are TRBV6-6 and TRBJ1-3, with D possibly TRBD1 on 5 matching bases. The germline CDR1 and CDR2 sequences are MNHNY and SVGAGI (reference sequence). The CDR3 loop spans 14 amino acids. Trimming removed 8 bases from V and 4 bases from J, with 15 bases in between. The CDR3 loop reads CASYSTGWGNTIYF. As DNA, the CDR3 is TGTGCCAGCTATTCCACAGGTTGGGGAAACACCATATATTTT.

The J gene is TRBJ2-7, the V gene TRBV5-1, with 7 bases matching TRBD1. Germline CDR1 reads SGHRS; CDR2 reads YFSETQ. The CDR3 length is 14 residues. V lost 3 bases to trimming and J lost 4 bases; unmatched junction nucleotides: 7. CDR3 residues: CASSWQGERYEQYF. CDR3 DNA: TGCGCCAGCAGCTGGCAGGGGGAGAGGTACGAGCAGTACTTC.

This chain connects TRBV9 to TRBJ2-2; TRBD2 is a possible D gene (6 bases). The V gene's germline CDR1 is SGDLS and CDR2 YYNGEE. Trimming pared 2 bases from V and 3 bases from J, leaving 11 bases between. CDR3 size: 15 residues. This CDR3 reads CASSVGGTDTGELFF. The CDR3 DNA is TGTGCCAGCAGCGTCGGCGGGACGGACACCGGGGAGCTGTTTTTT.

The chain combines TRBV5-1 with TRBJ2-7; 8 bases fit TRBD2. Germline V gene lookup returns CDR1 SGHRS and CDR2 YFSETQ. The CDR3 spans 15 residues. The junction had 2 bases not matched to a gene; V was cut back by 0 bases and J by 0 bases. CDR3 DNA: TGCGCCAGCAGCTTGGGACTAGCGACCTCCTACGAGCAGTACTTC. Its protein product is CASSLGLATSYEQYF.

CDR3: CASSPGRSERTQYF. Here the CDR3 DNA reads TGCGCCAGCAGTCCGGGGAGATCGGAGAGGACCCAGTACTTC. This chain joins TRBV10-2 and TRBJ2-5; TRBD2 is a possible D gene (5 bases). The V end lost 5 bases, the J end lost 7 bases, and 17 bases lay between the germline ends. Germline CDR1 WSHSY, CDR2 SAAADI. This CDR3 comprises 14 residues.